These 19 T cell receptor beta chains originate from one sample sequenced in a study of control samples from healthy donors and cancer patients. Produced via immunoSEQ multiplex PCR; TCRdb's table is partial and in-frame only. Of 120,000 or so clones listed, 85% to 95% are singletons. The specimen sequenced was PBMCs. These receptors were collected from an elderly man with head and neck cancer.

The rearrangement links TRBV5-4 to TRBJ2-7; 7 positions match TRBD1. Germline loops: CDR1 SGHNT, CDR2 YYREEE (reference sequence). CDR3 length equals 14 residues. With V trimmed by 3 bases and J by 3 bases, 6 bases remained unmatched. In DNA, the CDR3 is TGTGCCAGCAGCTCGGGACAGTCCGTCTACGAGCAGTACTTC. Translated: CASSSGQSVYEQYF.

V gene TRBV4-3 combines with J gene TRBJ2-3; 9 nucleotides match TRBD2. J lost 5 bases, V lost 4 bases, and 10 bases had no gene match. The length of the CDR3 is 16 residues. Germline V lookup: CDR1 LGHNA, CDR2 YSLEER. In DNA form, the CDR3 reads TGCGCCAGCAGCCGAGCGGGAGGACGGGTTGGAGATACGCAGTATTTT. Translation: CASSRAGGRVGDTQYF.

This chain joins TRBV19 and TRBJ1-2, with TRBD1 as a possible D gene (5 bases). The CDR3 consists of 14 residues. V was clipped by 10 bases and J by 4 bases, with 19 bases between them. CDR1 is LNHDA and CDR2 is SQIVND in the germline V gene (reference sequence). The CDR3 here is CATKGARAGYGYTF. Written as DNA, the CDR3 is TGTGCCACTAAAGGGGCCCGAGCCGGCTATGGCTACACCTTC.

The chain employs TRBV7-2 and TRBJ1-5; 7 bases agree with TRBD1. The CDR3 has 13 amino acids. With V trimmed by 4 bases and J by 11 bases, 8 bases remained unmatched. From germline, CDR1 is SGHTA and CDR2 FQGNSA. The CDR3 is CASSSDRAKSQHF. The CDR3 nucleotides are TGTGCCAGCAGCTCAGACAGGGCCAAGTCCCAGCATTTT.

CDR3 DNA sequence: TGTGCCAGCAGCTTACGACCCTCGGGGACCTACAATGAGCAGTTCTTC. Translating it yields CASSLRPSGTYNEQFF. The V and J genes are TRBV7-7 and TRBJ2-1, with D perhaps matching TRBD2 (5 bases). CDR3 size: 16 residues. Germline V CDR1 and CDR2: SSHAT, FNYEAQ (reference sequence). Between the trimmed V and J ends, which lost 2 bases and 2 bases, there was a span of 13 bases. The full variable domain, rest sourced from reference TRBV7-7 and TRBJ2-1, is GAGVSQSPRYKVTKRGQDVTLRCDPISSHATLYWYQQALGQGPEFLTYFNYEAQPDKSGLPSDRFSAERPEGSISTLTIQRTEQRDSAMYRCASSLRPSGTYNEQFFGPGTRLTVL.

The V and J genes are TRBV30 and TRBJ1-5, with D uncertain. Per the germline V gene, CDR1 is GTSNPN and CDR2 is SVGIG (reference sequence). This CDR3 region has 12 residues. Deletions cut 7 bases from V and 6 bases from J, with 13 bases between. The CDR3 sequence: CAFDTKSQPQHF. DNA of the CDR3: TGTGCCTTTGACACTAAAAGTCAGCCCCAGCATTTT.

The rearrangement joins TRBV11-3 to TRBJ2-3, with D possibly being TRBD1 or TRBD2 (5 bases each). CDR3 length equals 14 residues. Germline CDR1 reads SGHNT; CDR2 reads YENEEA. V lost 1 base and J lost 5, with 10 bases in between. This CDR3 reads CASSLGGSGDTQYF. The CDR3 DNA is TGTGCCAGCAGCTTAGGGGGGAGTGGAGATACGCAGTATTTT.

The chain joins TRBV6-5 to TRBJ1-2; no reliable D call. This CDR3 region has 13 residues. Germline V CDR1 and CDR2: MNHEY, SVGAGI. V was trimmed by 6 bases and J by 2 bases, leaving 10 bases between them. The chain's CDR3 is CASSPGINYGYTF. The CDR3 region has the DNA TGTGCCAGCAGCCCCGGGATCAACTATGGCTACACCTTC.

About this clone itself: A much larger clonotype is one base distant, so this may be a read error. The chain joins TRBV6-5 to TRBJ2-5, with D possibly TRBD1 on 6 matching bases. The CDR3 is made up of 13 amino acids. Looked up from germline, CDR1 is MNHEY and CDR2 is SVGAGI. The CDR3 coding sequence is TGTGCCGGCAGTTACTCAGGGGTCGAGACCCAGTACTTC. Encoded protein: CAGSYSGVETQYF.

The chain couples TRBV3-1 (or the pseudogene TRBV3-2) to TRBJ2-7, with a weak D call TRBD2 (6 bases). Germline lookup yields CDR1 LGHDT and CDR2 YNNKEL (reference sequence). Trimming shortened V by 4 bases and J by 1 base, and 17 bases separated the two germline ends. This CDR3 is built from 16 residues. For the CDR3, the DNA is TGTGCCAGCAGCCCTGCAGGGACTTTTAGGTCCTACGAGCAGTACTTC. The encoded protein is CASSPAGTFRSYEQYF.

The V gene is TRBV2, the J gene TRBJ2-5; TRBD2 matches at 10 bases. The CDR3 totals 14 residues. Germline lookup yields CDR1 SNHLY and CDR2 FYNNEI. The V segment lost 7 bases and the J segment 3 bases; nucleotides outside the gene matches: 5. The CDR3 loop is CASNPLAGEETQYF. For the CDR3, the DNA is TGTGCCAGCAACCCTCTAGCGGGAGAAGAGACCCAGTACTTC.

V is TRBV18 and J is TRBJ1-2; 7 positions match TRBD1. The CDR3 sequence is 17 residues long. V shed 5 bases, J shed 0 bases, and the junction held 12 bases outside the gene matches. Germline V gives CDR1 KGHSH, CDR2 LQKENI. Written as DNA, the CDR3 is TGTGCCAGCTCAATCGACAGGGATATTCGGTCTAACTATGGCTACACCTTC. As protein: CASSIDRDIRSNYGYTF.

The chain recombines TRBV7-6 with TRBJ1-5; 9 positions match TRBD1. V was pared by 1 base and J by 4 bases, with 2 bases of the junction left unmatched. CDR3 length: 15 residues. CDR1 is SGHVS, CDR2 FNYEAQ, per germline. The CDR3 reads CASSLEQGANQPQHF. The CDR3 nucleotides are TGTGCCAGCAGCTTAGAACAGGGGGCGAATCAGCCCCAGCATTTT.

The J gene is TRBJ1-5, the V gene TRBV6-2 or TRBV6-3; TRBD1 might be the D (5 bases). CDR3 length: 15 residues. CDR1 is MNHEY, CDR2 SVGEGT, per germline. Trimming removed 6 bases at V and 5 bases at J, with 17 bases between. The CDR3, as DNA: TGTGCCAGCAGCAAGGGGAGGCCGGAGTATCAGCCCCAGCATTTT. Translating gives CASSKGRPEYQPQHF.

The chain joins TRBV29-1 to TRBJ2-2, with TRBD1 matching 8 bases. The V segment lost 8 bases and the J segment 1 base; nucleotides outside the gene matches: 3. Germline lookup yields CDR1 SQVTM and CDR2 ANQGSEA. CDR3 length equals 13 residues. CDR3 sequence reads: CSTGQGNTGELFF. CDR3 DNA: TGCAGCACCGGACAGGGGAACACCGGGGAGCTGTTTTTT.

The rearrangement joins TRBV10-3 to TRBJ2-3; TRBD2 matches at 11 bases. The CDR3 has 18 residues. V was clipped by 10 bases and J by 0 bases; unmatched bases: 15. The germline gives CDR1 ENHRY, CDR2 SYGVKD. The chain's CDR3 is CATRGSGRAGKSTDTQYF. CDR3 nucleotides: TGTGCCACTAGAGGTAGCGGGAGGGCTGGTAAGAGCACAGATACGCAGTATTTT.

DNA for the CDR3: TGCGCCAGCAGCCAAGAGAGTCGGAGGCTCACAGATACGCAGTATTTT. This gives the protein CASSQESRRLTDTQYF. This rearrangement joins TRBV4-3 to TRBJ2-3, with D perhaps TRBD2 (5 bases). The germline CDR1 and CDR2 sequences are LGHNA and YSLEER. V shed 0 bases and J shed 2 bases, with 12 bases lying between them. The CDR3 spans 16 residues.

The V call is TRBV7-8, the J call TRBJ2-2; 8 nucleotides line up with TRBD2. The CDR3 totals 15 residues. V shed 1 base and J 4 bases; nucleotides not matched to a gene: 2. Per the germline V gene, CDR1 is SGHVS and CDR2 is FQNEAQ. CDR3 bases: TGTGCCAGCAGCTTAGGGCTAGCGGGCACCGGGGAGCTGTTTTTT. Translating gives CASSLGLAGTGELFF.

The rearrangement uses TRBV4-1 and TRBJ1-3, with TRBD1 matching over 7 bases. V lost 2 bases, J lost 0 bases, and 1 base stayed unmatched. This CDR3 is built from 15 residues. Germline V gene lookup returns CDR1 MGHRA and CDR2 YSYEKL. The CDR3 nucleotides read TGCGCCAGCAGCCAAAGGGGGCTCTCTGGAAACACCATATATTTT. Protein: CASSQRGLSGNTIYF.